These 5 T cell receptor beta chains were sequenced from one sample in a study of cytotoxic CD8 clonotypes in ibrutinib-treated CLL. Sequenced by immunoSEQ multiplex PCR; TCRdb stores in-frame clones only, minus some. The sample lists tens of thousands of clones, more than 70% seen once, with approximately 5.4% in the top ten. The material sequenced was PBMCs, taken before ibrutinib treatment. Receptors were obtained from a human donor with chronic lymphocytic leukemia.

The gene calls are TRBV28 and TRBJ2-1, with 12 bases lining up with TRBD2. Germline assignment: CDR1 MDHEN and CDR2 SYDVKM. Losses at the gene ends were 6 bases for V and 8 bases for J; bases not matched to a gene: 8. The CDR3 is 15 amino acids. This CDR3 is CASSVTSGRVDEQFF. CDR3 in DNA: TGTGCCAGCAGCGTGACTAGCGGGAGAGTGGATGAGCAGTTCTTC.

The CDR3 region has the DNA TGTGCCAGCAGTGTCGGGTCAGGGAACACCGGGGAGCTGTTTTTT. Translation: CASSVGSGNTGELFF. This chain connects TRBV6-1 to TRBJ2-2; no definite D call. The CDR3 has 15 amino acids. CDR1 is MNHNS, CDR2 SASEGT, per germline. V gave up 4 bases and J gave up 1 base, with 10 bases separating them.

This sequence joins TRBV19 and TRBJ2-5, with D maybe TRBD2 (6 bases). Looked up from germline, CDR1 is LNHDA and CDR2 is SQIVND (reference sequence). Trimming pared 3 bases from V and 2 bases from J, leaving 16 bases between. This CDR3 is built from 16 residues. The CDR3 DNA reads as TGTGCCAGTAGTATTGCCGCTAGAAGCGGGCAAGAGACCCAGTACTTC. Encoded protein: CASSIAARSGQETQYF. Full variable domain (outside the CDR3, taken from reference TRBV19 and TRBJ2-5): DGGITQSPKYLFRKEGQNVTLSCEQNLNHDAMYWYRQDPGQGLRLIYYSQIVNDFQKGDIAEGYSVSREKKESFPLTVTSAQKNPTAFYLCASSIAARSGQETQYFGPGTRLLVL.

The chain couples TRBV18 to TRBJ1-3, with 9 bases aligning to TRBD1. The CDR3 covers 17 residues. After removal of 6 bases from V and 0 bases from J, the junction contained 9 bases not matched to a gene. Germline V gene lookup returns CDR1 KGHSH and CDR2 LQKENI. CDR3 amino acids: CASSHSGTGSSGNTIYF. In DNA, the CDR3 is TGTGCCAGCTCTCACTCCGGGACAGGGAGCTCTGGAAACACCATATATTTT.

This chain links TRBV14 with TRBJ1-1; the D is unclear. The CDR3 has 11 residues. Trimming removed 4 bases from V and 6 bases from J, with 6 bases in between. Germline CDR1 is SGHDN and CDR2 is FVKESK. The CDR3 loop reads CASSPHAEAFF. The CDR3 nucleotides are TGTGCCAGCAGCCCCCACGCTGAAGCTTTCTTT.